This is a list of T cell receptor beta chains from one sample in a study of blood T cell repertoires in COVID-19. The data were produced by immunoSEQ multiplex PCR, yet TCRdb's version contains in-frame clones alone and is incomplete. This table has over 200,000 clones, 75% to 95% appearing once. The specimen sequenced was peripheral blood. These receptors originate from a person aged 18-29 years with COVID-19, enrolled during active disease. The CDR3 runs from the conserved cysteine through the conserved F or W. A D gene is named only where the DNA matches it firmly. Clone size is shown for a subset of rows, as once, few, many or a class of expanded clone.

CDR3	DNA	D	J	size	V
CATSRGTQDEQYF	TGTGCCACCAGTCGCGGGACTCAAGACGAGCAGTACTTC	.	TRBJ2-7	.	TRBV24-1
CASSLESSTDTQYF	TGCGCCAGCAGCTTAGAGTCTAGCACAGATACGCAGTATTTT	.	TRBJ2-3	.	TRBV5-1
CASSGASGEQYF	TGTGCCAGCAGCGGGGCGTCGGGCGAGCAGTACTTC	.	TRBJ2-7	.	TRBV7-9
CSVAGLAGGPGGETQYF	TGCAGCGTTGCGGGACTAGCGGGAGGGCCGGGGGGAGAGACCCAGTACTTC	TRBD2	TRBJ2-5	.	TRBV29-1
CASSQVFSHEQYF	TGTGCCAGCAGCCAAGTCTTTTCTCACGAGCAGTACTTC	.	TRBJ2-7	.	TRBV3-1/TRBV3-2
CASSGVGQGNTGELFF	TGTGCCAGCAGCGGGGTGGGACAGGGGAACACCGGGGAGCTGTTTTTT	TRBD1	TRBJ2-2	.	TRBV9
CASSLSRGPTGELFF	TGTGCCAGCAGCTTAAGCAGGGGACCCACCGGGGAGCTGTTTTTT	.	TRBJ2-2	once	TRBV7-6
CASSPGTSGSMTDTQYF	TGTGCCAGCAGCCCTGGGACTAGCGGGAGTATGACAGATACGCAGTATTTT	TRBD2	TRBJ2-3	once	TRBV7-9
CASSVEGDSNEQFF	TGTGCCAGCAGCGTAGAGGGGGACAGCAATGAGCAGTTCTTC	TRBD1	TRBJ2-1	.	TRBV9
CATSGIAGGFGNQPQHF	TGTGCCACCTCGGGTATCGCAGGGGGCTTCGGCAATCAGCCCCAGCATTTT	TRBD1	TRBJ1-5	.	TRBV7-8
CASSPPGGRGKNGYTF	TGTGCCAGCTCACCACCGGGGGGACGGGGAAAAAATGGCTACACCTTC	.	TRBJ1-2	.	TRBV18
CASSPNRDIRGNQPQHF	TGCGCCAGCAGCCCAAACCGGGACATTCGGGGAAATCAGCCCCAGCATTTT	.	TRBJ1-5	.	TRBV4-1
CASSPPPDNEQFF	TGTGCCAGCAGCCCCCCTCCAGACAATGAGCAGTTCTTC	.	TRBJ2-1	.	TRBV9
CASSGGVDGYTF	TGTGCCAGCAGCGGAGGAGTCGATGGCTACACCTTC	.	TRBJ1-2	.	TRBV11-2
CSVVRTGSETQYF	TGCAGCGTGGTGAGGACAGGGTCAGAGACCCAGTACTTC	TRBD1	TRBJ2-5	.	TRBV29-1
CATSRGSQGAWVSYEQYF	TGTGCCACCAGCAGAGGATCACAGGGGGCGTGGGTATCCTACGAGCAGTACTTC	TRBD1	TRBJ2-7	few	TRBV15
CASSHIRDRAYEQYF	TGTGCCAGCAGCCATATCCGGGACAGGGCGTACGAGCAGTACTTC	TRBD1	TRBJ2-7	once	TRBV11-2